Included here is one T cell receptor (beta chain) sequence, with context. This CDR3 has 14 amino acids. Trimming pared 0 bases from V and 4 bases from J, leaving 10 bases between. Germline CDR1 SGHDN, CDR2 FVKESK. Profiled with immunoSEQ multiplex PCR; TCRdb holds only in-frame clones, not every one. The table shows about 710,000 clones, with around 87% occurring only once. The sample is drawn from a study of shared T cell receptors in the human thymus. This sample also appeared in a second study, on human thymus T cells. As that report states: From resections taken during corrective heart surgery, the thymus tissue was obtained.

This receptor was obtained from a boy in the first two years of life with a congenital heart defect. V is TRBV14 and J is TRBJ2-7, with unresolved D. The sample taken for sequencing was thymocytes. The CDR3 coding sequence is TGTGCCAGCAGCCAAGATAAGCTGCGATACGAGCAGTACTTC. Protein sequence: CASSQDKLRYEQYF.